The next 15 T cell receptor beta chains were all read from a single sample in a study of T cells after yellow fever vaccination. Each CDR3 protein is one row after TCRdb ran MiXCR on the 5' RACE reads. The repertoire holds approximately 300,000 distinct CDR3 sequences, about 10% seen once, with around 3.2% in the top ten. The starting material was CD4+ T cells sorted from PBMCs, obtained 45 days after the yellow fever booster vaccination. The receptors originated from a man younger than 35 who received the YFV17D yellow fever vaccine.

This clonotype was seen more than once but under ten times. The chain has TRBV10-3 and TRBJ2-3; the D call may be TRBD1 or TRBD2 (5 bases each). The CDR3 loop spans 13 amino acids. Germline V gene lookup returns CDR1 ENHRY and CDR2 SYGVKD. The V end lost 10 bases, the J end lost 4 bases, and 15 bases lay between the germline ends. DNA of the CDR3: TGTGCCACACGGGACCGAGGGGCAGATACGCAGTATTTT. As protein: CATRDRGADTQYF.

The sample holds a few counts of this clonotype. The chain couples TRBV29-1 to TRBJ1-1; D gene uncertain. Trimming took 4 bases from V and 1 from J, leaving 10 bases between them. The length of the CDR3 is 13 residues. Germline V CDR1 and CDR2: SQVTM, ANQGSEA. This chain's CDR3 is CSVAPMGNTEAFF. CDR3 in DNA: TGCAGCGTTGCGCCGATGGGGAACACTGAAGCTTTCTTT.

The chain uses TRBV19 and TRBJ2-4; D is tentatively TRBD1 or TRBD2 (5 bases each). This CDR3 is built from 13 residues. V gave up 5 bases and J gave up 7 bases, with 12 bases separating them. In germline, CDR1 is LNHDA, CDR2 SQIVND (reference sequence). The CDR3 protein is CASSGTRGNIQYF. The CDR3 DNA follows: TGTGCCAGTAGTGGGACGCGAGGGAACATTCAGTACTTC.

This clonotype has at least ten counts. CDR3 DNA: TGTGCCAGCAGCTTACGTGGGGCGAACACCGGGGAGCTGTTTTTT. Translated, it gives CASSLRGANTGELFF. The V call is TRBV7-3, the J call TRBJ2-2; D unresolved. The CDR3 has 15 residues. Germline V lookup: CDR1 SGHTA, CDR2 FQGTGA. Trimming took 2 bases from V and 0 from J, leaving 7 bases between them.

This clonotype was seen a handful of times. The V call is TRBV12-3 or TRBV12-4, the J call TRBJ1-5; no reliable D call. The CDR3 covers 15 residues. Trimming cost V 3 bases and J 0 bases, with 9 bases left between them. CDR3 amino acids: CASSFSGNSNQPQHF. CDR3 sequence (DNA): TGTGCCAGCAGTTTTTCCGGGAATAGCAATCAGCCCCAGCATTTT.

This clonotype showed up many times. J is TRBJ2-1 and V is TRBV11-2; 9 bases line up with TRBD2. Per the germline V gene, CDR1 is SGHAT and CDR2 is FQNNGV. The CDR3 totals 14 residues. With V trimmed by 5 bases and J by 9 bases, 8 bases remained unmatched. The CDR3 nucleotides read TGTGCCAGCAGCCGGGACCCAGCGGGGGGTGAGCAGTTCTTC. This gives the protein CASSRDPAGGEQFF. The variable domain in full, with the rest retrieved from reference TRBV11-2 and TRBJ2-1, is EAGVAQSPRYKIIEKRQSVAFWCNPISGHATLYWYQQILGQGPKLLIQFQNNGVVDDSQLPKDRFSAERLKGVDSTLKIQPAKLEDSAVYLCASSRDPAGGEQFFGPGTRLTVL.

V usage is TRBV11-2 and J usage is TRBJ2-3; 10 nucleotides agree with TRBD2. The CDR3 is 17 amino acids. The V gene end was trimmed by 2 bases and the J gene end by 2 bases; junction bases not matched to a gene: 7. CDR1 is SGHAT, CDR2 FQNNGV, per germline. This chain's CDR3 is CASSLLIAGGFTDTQYF. The CDR3 bases are TGTGCCAGCAGCTTATTAATAGCGGGGGGATTCACAGATACGCAGTATTTT. The whole variable domain, filled in from reference TRBV11-2 and TRBJ2-3, reads EAGVAQSPRYKIIEKRQSVAFWCNPISGHATLYWYQQILGQGPKLLIQFQNNGVVDDSQLPKDRFSAERLKGVDSTLKIQPAKLEDSAVYLCASSLLIAGGFTDTQYFGPGTRLTVL.

The chain recombines TRBV5-1 with TRBJ2-7, with unresolved D. The CDR3 contains 15 residues. The V gene's germline CDR1 is SGHRS and CDR2 YFSETQ. Trimming left V 0 bases short and J 7 bases short, with 17 bases between. The CDR3 protein is CASSLDILSGGEQYF. The CDR3 DNA reads TGCGCCAGCAGCTTGGATATTTTATCGGGTGGGGAGCAGTACTTC.

The CDR3 coding sequence is TGCGCCAGCAGCCCCGGTGGGAGCGGGGGGTACAATGAGCAGTTCTTC. Translation gives CASSPGGSGGYNEQFF. The chain uses TRBV5-1 and TRBJ2-1; TRBD2 matches 9 bases. The ends lost 4 bases at V and 4 bases at J; junction bases unmatched: 9. This CDR3 is 16 amino acids long. Germline values: CDR1 SGHRS, CDR2 YFSETQ.

This clonotype occurred a few times. V usage is TRBV7-8 and J usage is TRBJ2-3; maybe TRBD2 (6 bases). V dropped 4 bases and J dropped 1 base, with 15 bases sitting between them. The germline gives CDR1 SGHVS, CDR2 FQNEAQ. The CDR3 extends over 16 amino acids. CDR3 DNA sequence: TGTGCCAGCAGCTCCCGACTTGGAGGGGGCACAGATACGCAGTATTTT. Translating it yields CASSSRLGGGTDTQYF.

This clonotype has more than one count but fewer than ten. The J gene is TRBJ1-6, the V gene TRBV30; D not resolved. Per germline, CDR1 GTSNPN and CDR2 SVGIG (reference sequence). The CDR3 totals 13 residues. The ends were cut back, 2 bases at V and 9 bases at J, with 11 bases in the middle. The CDR3 here is CAWSQDGVSPLHF. The CDR3 nucleotides read TGTGCCTGGAGTCAAGATGGGGTTTCACCCCTCCACTTT.

This clonotype was detected ten times or more. The chain employs TRBV20-1 and TRBJ2-1; 9 bases match TRBD1. Germline CDR1 is DFQATT and CDR2 is SNEGSKA (reference sequence). The CDR3 has 14 residues. V shed 6 bases and J 2 bases; nucleotides not matched to a gene: 5. The CDR3 region is CSAGRDRAYNEQFF. The CDR3, as DNA: TGCAGTGCCGGCCGGGACAGGGCCTACAATGAGCAGTTCTTC.

The rearrangement uses TRBV28 and TRBJ2-5; the D gene is possibly TRBD1 (6 bases). This CDR3 region has 15 residues. V was clipped by 6 bases and J by 5 bases, with 19 bases between them. Germline V gene lookup returns CDR1 MDHEN and CDR2 SYDVKM. CDR3 sequence reads: CASSQPPGAVETQYF. The CDR3 bases are TGTGCCAGCAGCCAACCTCCAGGGGCTGTGGAGACCCAGTACTTC.

A few counts support this clonotype. The genes are TRBV19 and TRBJ2-5, with a weak D call TRBD2 (5 bases). The CDR3 extends over 14 amino acids. The germline CDR1 and CDR2 sequences are LNHDA and SQIVND (reference sequence). V shed 7 bases and J shed 4 bases, with 16 bases lying between them. The DNA for the CDR3 is TGTGCCAGTACTAAAAGCGGAGCCCTAGAGACCCAGTACTTC. Encoded protein: CASTKSGALETQYF.

CDR3 in amino acids: CASKEASTDTQYF. The CDR3 coding sequence is TGTGCCAGTAAAGAGGCTAGCACAGATACGCAGTATTTT. The chain combines TRBV19 with TRBJ2-3; D is unresolved. CDR3 length: 13 residues. The V and J ends lost 7 bases and 0 bases respectively, with 8 bases between them. Per the germline V gene, CDR1 is LNHDA and CDR2 is SQIVND (reference sequence). Combining the CDR3 with reference TRBV19 and TRBJ2-3 gives the whole variable domain DGGITQSPKYLFRKEGQNVTLSCEQNLNHDAMYWYRQDPGQGLRLIYYSQIVNDFQKGDIAEGYSVSREKKESFPLTVTSAQKNPTAFYLCASKEASTDTQYFGPGTRLTVL.